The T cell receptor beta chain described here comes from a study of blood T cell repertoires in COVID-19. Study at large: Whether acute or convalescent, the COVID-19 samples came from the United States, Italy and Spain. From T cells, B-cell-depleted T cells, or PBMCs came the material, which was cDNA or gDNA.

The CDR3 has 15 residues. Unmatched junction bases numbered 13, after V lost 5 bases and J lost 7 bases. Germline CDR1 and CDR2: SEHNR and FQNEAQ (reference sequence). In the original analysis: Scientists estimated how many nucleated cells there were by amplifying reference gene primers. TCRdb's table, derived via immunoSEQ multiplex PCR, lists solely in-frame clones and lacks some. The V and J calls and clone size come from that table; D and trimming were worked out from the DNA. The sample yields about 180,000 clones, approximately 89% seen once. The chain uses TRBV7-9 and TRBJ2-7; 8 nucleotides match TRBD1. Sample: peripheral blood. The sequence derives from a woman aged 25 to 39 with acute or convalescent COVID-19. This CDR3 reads CASSPRARGQGEQYF. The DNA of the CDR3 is TGTGCCAGCAGCCCCCGGGCCAGGGGGCAGGGTGAGCAGTACTTC.